A selection of T cell receptor beta chains follows, all from one sample in a study of beta chain features in type 1 diabetes. Method: immunoSEQ multiplex PCR; TCRdb's copy keeps in-frame clones and lacks some. This table has just over 600,000 clones, around 15% appearing once. Input material: naive CD4+ T cells from blood. The source is a man younger than 35 in good health. The CDR3 runs from the conserved cysteine through the conserved F or W. Each record gives: V gene, clone size, J gene, D gene, CDR3 DNA, CDR3 protein. D genes are given only for firm matches. Size values are once, few and many counts, or a class for expanded clones, and some rows have none.

TRBV9,few,TRBJ2-7,NA,TGTGCCAGCAGCGCGCGGATTAGCGAACAAAGCTCCTACGAGCAGTACTTC,CASSARISEQSSYEQYF
TRBV7-9,few,TRBJ2-3,NA,TGTGCCAGCAGCCCTGCAGGGGGGCAAGCAGATACGCAGTATTTT,CASSPAGGQADTQYF
TRBV14,NA,TRBJ1-2,TRBD1,TGTGCCAGCAGCCGGGACAGGGGTGGCTACACCTTC,CASSRDRGGYTF
TRBV7-2,NA,TRBJ1-2,NA,TGTGCCAGCAGCTCGAGGTCCGACTATGGCTACACCTTC,CASSSRSDYGYTF
TRBV18,NA,TRBJ1-2,NA,TGTGCCAGCTCCCAAGGACGTCTCTATGGCTACACCTTC,CASSQGRLYGYTF
TRBV5-6,NA,TRBJ1-5,NA,TGTGCCAGCAGCCTTACCGGACGGGGAGGGCAGCCCCAGCATTTT,CASSLTGRGGQPQHF
TRBV10-3,NA,TRBJ2-3,NA,TGTGCCATCAGTGAGCTGGTAGGCGGAGGGACAGATACGCAGTATTTT,CAISELVGGGTDTQYF
TRBV2,few,TRBJ1-2,TRBD1,TGTGCCAGCAGTCAAGAGACAGGGTATGGCTACACCTTC,CASSQETGYGYTF
TRBV7-2,NA,TRBJ2-3,NA,TGTGCCAGCAGCTTACCCCTCGGTCTTGGTAATACGCAGTATTTT,CASSLPLGLGNTQYF
TRBV29-1,NA,TRBJ1-2,TRBD1,TGCAGCGGGACCATGGGACAGGTTGGCTACACCTTC,CSGTMGQVGYTF
TRBV10-3,few,TRBJ2-2,TRBD2,TGTGCCATCAGTGAAACCCCCGGGGGCAGCGGGGGCTCCGCGAACACCGGGGAGCTGTTTTTT,CAISETPGGSGGSANTGELFF
TRBV9,NA,TRBJ1-5,NA,TGTGCCAGCAGCCCTGACCAACTCTCTAACAATCAGCCCCAGCATTTT,CASSPDQLSNNQPQHF
TRBV12-5,NA,TRBJ2-5,NA,TGTGCTAGTGGTTTCGCAGGGTTCGAGACCCAGTACTTC,CASGFAGFETQYF
TRBV6-5,NA,TRBJ2-7,NA,TGTGCCAGCAGACAAGGACAGCTCCAGTACTTC,CASRQGQLQYF
TRBV29-1,NA,TRBJ1-5,NA,TGCAGCGTTGTCGAAGGCAGGGCGGGCAATCAGCCCCAGCATTTT,CSVVEGRAGNQPQHF
TRBV28,NA,TRBJ1-5,NA,TGTGCCAGCAGGTATAGCAATCAGCCCCAGCATTTT,CASRYSNQPQHF
TRBV4-1,few,TRBJ2-4,NA,TGCGCCAGCAGCCAACTCCAGGGGCGGGACGTGGACATTCAGTACTTC,CASSQLQGRDVDIQYF
TRBV4-3,NA,TRBJ2-6,NA,TGCGCCAGCAGCCAGGGGTACGGGGTCGGGGCCAACGTCCTGACTTTC,CASSQGYGVGANVLTF
TRBV5-1,few,TRBJ2-3,NA,TGCGCCAGCAGTTCGGGTCCCGGGACAGATACGCAGTATTTT,CASSSGPGTDTQYF
TRBV2,few,TRBJ2-7,NA,TGTGCCAGCAGACTCTCCTACGAGCAGTACTTC,CASRLSYEQYF
TRBV20-1,NA,TRBJ1-1,NA,TGCAGTGCTAATTCCGAGTTCTTT,CSANSEFF
TRBV5-1,NA,TRBJ1-3,NA,TGCGCCAGCAGCTTGGCAGGGGATGGAAACACCATATATTTT,CASSLAGDGNTIYF
TRBV6-5,few,TRBJ2-1,TRBD2,TGTGCCAGCAGCAAGGGTCTAGCGGCCAATGAGCAGTTCTTC,CASSKGLAANEQFF
TRBV5-1,NA,TRBJ2-3,NA,TGCGCCAGCAGCCCCCCTTCTGATACGCAGTATTTT,CASSPPSDTQYF
TRBV7-2,few,TRBJ2-5,NA,TGTGCCAGCAGCCCATCGGGCAGTTCGGGGGAGACCCAGTACTTC,CASSPSGSSGETQYF
TRBV18,NA,TRBJ2-7,NA,TGTGCCAGCTCACCCCTAGCGCCCTACGAGCAGTACTTC,CASSPLAPYEQYF
TRBV28,few,TRBJ1-5,NA,TGTGCCAGCGGAGACCGGGACAGCAATCAGCCCCAGCATTTT,CASGDRDSNQPQHF
TRBV4-3,NA,TRBJ1-2,NA,TGCGCCAGCAGCCCGTCGACGGCCGATACAGGGAGGAGTGGCTACACCTTC,CASSPSTADTGRSGYTF
TRBV2,NA,TRBJ1-1,NA,TGTGCCAGCAGTGAAATGGACCGATCGGGTAACACTGAAGCTTTCTTT,CASSEMDRSGNTEAFF
TRBV5-1,few,TRBJ2-3,NA,TGCGCCAGCAGCTTCGGTACTAGCACAGATACGCAGTATTTT,CASSFGTSTDTQYF
TRBV30,few,TRBJ2-4,NA,TGTGCCTGGAGGCCTGCAGGGTTAGCCAAAAACATTCAGTACTTC,CAWRPAGLAKNIQYF
TRBV11-2,few,TRBJ1-1,NA,TGTGCCAGCAGCCCCGGGTGGGTCACTGAAGCTTTCTTT,CASSPGWVTEAFF
TRBV7-8,NA,TRBJ2-1,NA,TGTGCCAGCAGCTCCCGGACGGAGTACAATGAGCAGTTCTTC,CASSSRTEYNEQFF
TRBV28,few,TRBJ2-1,TRBD2,TGTGCCAGCAGTTTAAGACTAGCGGGTTACAATGAGCAGTTCTTC,CASSLRLAGYNEQFF
TRBV10-3,few,TRBJ1-1,NA,TGTGCCAGCAGCCGTGAGACAGGAGAAGCTTTCTTT,CASSRETGEAFF
TRBV11-1,few,TRBJ2-2,NA,TGTGCCAGCAGCTTCCCCCAGGCCGGGGAGCTGTTTTTT,CASSFPQAGELFF
TRBV2,few,TRBJ1-1,NA,TGTGCCAGCAGTGAGAGAGGGGCTGAAGCTTTCTTT,CASSERGAEAFF
TRBV7-9,NA,TRBJ2-7,NA,TGTGCCAGCAGGGTAGTCGGTACCTACGAGCAGTACTTC,CASRVVGTYEQYF
TRBV29-1,NA,TRBJ1-5,NA,TGCAGCGTGAGAGTCGGGGGGGGAAATCAGCCCCAGCATTTT,CSVRVGGGNQPQHF
TRBV15,NA,TRBJ2-7,NA,TGTGCCACCAGCAGAGACATCTACTACGAGCAGTACTTC,CATSRDIYYEQYF